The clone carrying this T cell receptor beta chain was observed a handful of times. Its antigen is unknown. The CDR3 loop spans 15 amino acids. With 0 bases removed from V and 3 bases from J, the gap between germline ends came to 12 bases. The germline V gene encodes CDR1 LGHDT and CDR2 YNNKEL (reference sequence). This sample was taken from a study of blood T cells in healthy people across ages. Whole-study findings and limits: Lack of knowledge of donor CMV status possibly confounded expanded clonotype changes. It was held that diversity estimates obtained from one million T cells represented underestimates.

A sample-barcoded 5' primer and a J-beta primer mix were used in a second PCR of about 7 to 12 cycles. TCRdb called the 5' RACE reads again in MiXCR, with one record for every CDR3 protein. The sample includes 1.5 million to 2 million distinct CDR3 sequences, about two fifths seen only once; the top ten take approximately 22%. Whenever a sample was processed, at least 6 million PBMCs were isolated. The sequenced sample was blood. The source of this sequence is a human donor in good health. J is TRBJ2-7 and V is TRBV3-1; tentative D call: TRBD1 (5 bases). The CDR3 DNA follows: TGTGCCAGCAGCCAAGATGTAGGGGTCCGCTACGAGCAGTACTTC. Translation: CASSQDVGVRYEQYF.